A selection of T cell receptor beta chains follows, all from one sample in a study of blood T cell repertoires in COVID-19. This table comes from immunoSEQ multiplex PCR, and its TCRdb copy is limited to in-frame clones, with some not included. The table lists some 180,000 clones, 86% of them singletons, with less than 25% in the top ten. Sequencing was carried out using peripheral blood. Receptors were obtained from an older man with active or convalescent COVID-19. The CDR3 runs from the conserved cysteine through the conserved F or W. A D gene is named only where the DNA matches it firmly. Where a row states a size, it is once, few, many or the class of an expanded clone; other rows omit it.

abundance,j_gene,d_gene,v_gene,CDR3nt,CDR3aa
-,TRBJ2-1,-,TRBV24-1,TGTGCCACCAGTGATTCCGGCAGGGGAGAAGTCGGTGAGCAGTTCTTC,CATSDSGRGEVGEQFF
-,TRBJ1-2,-,TRBV28,TGTGCCAGCAGTCCCCCGGTAAGGGGTGGCGGCTACACCTTC,CASSPPVRGGGYTF
-,TRBJ2-4,-,TRBV3-1/TRBV3-2,TGTGCCAGCAGCCAGGGCTCACAGGGACCCAAAAACATTCAGTACTTC,CASSQGSQGPKNIQYF
-,TRBJ2-5,-,TRBV10-3,TGTGCCATCAGTGATCCCAGGACAGTACAAGAGACCCAGTACTTC,CAISDPRTVQETQYF
-,TRBJ2-5,TRBD2,TRBV7-6,TGTGCCAGCAGCTTAGGGCCGGGACTAATAAAAGAGACCCAGTACTTC,CASSLGPGLIKETQYF
-,TRBJ1-1,TRBD1,TRBV29-1,TGCAGCGCCACCGGGACAGGGGGCGCGGGGAACACTGAAGCTTTCTTT,CSATGTGGAGNTEAFF
-,TRBJ2-5,TRBD2,TRBV7-2,TGTGCCAGCAGCTTAGAGCGGGGGCGGCAGTATGAGACCCAGTACTTC,CASSLERGRQYETQYF
-,TRBJ2-7,-,TRBV11-2,TGTGCCAGCAGCAAAGAGCGGACTTCCTACGAGCAGTACTTC,CASSKERTSYEQYF
-,TRBJ1-2,TRBD1,TRBV19,TGTGCCAGTAGCCGGACAGGGCCCTATGGCTACACCTTC,CASSRTGPYGYTF
-,TRBJ1-2,TRBD1,TRBV5-1,TGCGCCAGCAGCGGGGCTTACAGGGGAGATAACTATGGCTACACCTTC,CASSGAYRGDNYGYTF
-,TRBJ1-1,-,TRBV6-2/TRBV6-3,TGTGCCAGCAGTTTACAGGGACACAAGAACACTGAAGCTTTCTTT,CASSLQGHKNTEAFF
-,TRBJ2-2,TRBD1,TRBV6-6,TGTGCCAGCAGTCGGCACCTAGGGGGACAGGGGAGCACCGGGGAGCTGTTTTTT,CASSRHLGGQGSTGELFF
-,TRBJ2-7,TRBD2,TRBV5-1,TGCGCCAGCAGCTCCCCGTCAACTAGCGGGAGTATCGCGCAGTACTTC,CASSSPSTSGSIAQYF
-,TRBJ1-1,TRBD1,TRBV28,TGTGCCAGCAGTTTATCGGAGGGGGCACGGACTGAAGCTTTCTTT,CASSLSEGARTEAFF
-,TRBJ2-5,TRBD2,TRBV6-6,TGTGCCAGTACTCCACCAACCCTAGCGGGGGTGGAGACCCAGTACTTC,CASTPPTLAGVETQYF
-,TRBJ2-6,-,TRBV6-1,TGTGCCAGCAGTGAAGCGCCGAGTCTATACGTCCTGACTTTC,CASSEAPSLYVLTF
-,TRBJ1-6,TRBD1,TRBV18,TGTGCCAGCTCACCTACAGGGGGATCACCCCTCCACTTT,CASSPTGGSPLHF
-,TRBJ1-2,TRBD1,TRBV29-1,TGCAGCGTTTCCTCCGGGACAGTCTTCTATGGCTACACCTTC,CSVSSGTVFYGYTF
once,TRBJ2-3,-,TRBV12-3/TRBV12-4,TGTGCCAGCACCACTTCCCCGGTTACGCAGTATTTT,CASTTSPVTQYF
-,TRBJ1-5,-,TRBV2,TGTGCCAGCAATCAGTTTGGCAGGGCCCCGTTTTTTGGCAATCAGCCCCAGCATTTT,CASNQFGRAPFFGNQPQHF
once,TRBJ1-1,TRBD1,TRBV5-1,TGCGCCAGCAGCACGGACAGGGTGAACACTGAAGCTTTCTTT,CASSTDRVNTEAFF
-,TRBJ1-2,TRBD1,TRBV7-6,TGTGCCAGCAGCTTGCCCGTACGAAGGAGGGGGCTGGGTGGCTACACCTTC,CASSLPVRRRGLGGYTF
once,TRBJ1-2,-,TRBV7-9,TGTGCCAGCAGCCTGCCTCGACCCGGGACTCTGTATGGCTACACCTTC,CASSLPRPGTLYGYTF
-,TRBJ2-2,-,TRBV7-9,TGTGCCAGCAGCTTAGACGGTTCCACCGGGGAGCTGTTTTTT,CASSLDGSTGELFF
-,TRBJ1-2,-,TRBV7-2,TGTGCCAGCATCTCCGGAAATCGGGTTGGGGGCTACACCTTC,CASISGNRVGGYTF
once,TRBJ1-1,-,TRBV18,TGTGCCAGCTCACCAACCAGGGGCGATGGGAACACTGAAGCTTTCTTT,CASSPTRGDGNTEAFF
-,TRBJ1-1,TRBD1,TRBV6-5,TGTGCCAGCAGTTTACGGGCAGGGGGTTATACTGAAGCTTTCTTT,CASSLRAGGYTEAFF
-,TRBJ1-2,-,TRBV7-3,TGTGCCAGCAGCTTAAATGGCAGGGATGGGGGCTACACCTTC,CASSLNGRDGGYTF
-,TRBJ2-5,-,TRBV11-3,TGTGCCAGCAGCTTAGGCAGCCAAGAGACCCAGTACTTC,CASSLGSQETQYF
-,TRBJ2-1,TRBD1,TRBV10-2,TGCGCCAGCAGTGAGGGACAGGGTGAGCAGTTCTTC,CASSEGQGEQFF
-,TRBJ2-6,-,TRBV9,TGTGCCAGCAGCGCAACCAGGGGTGGTGGGGCCAACGTCCTGACTTTC,CASSATRGGGANVLTF
-,TRBJ1-1,-,TRBV18,TGTGCCAGCTCTCAACGGGGGGGGAGTGACCCCAAGGGAACTGAAGCTTTCTTT,CASSQRGGSDPKGTEAFF
-,TRBJ2-5,-,TRBV5-4,TGTGCCAGCAGCTTGAGGGGTGAGGAGACCCAGTACTTC,CASSLRGEETQYF
-,TRBJ1-3,-,TRBV7-8,TGTGCCAGCAGCCCGCCAGGAGGTAGCTCTGGAAACACCATATATTTT,CASSPPGGSSGNTIYF
-,TRBJ1-2,TRBD1,TRBV5-1,TGCGCCAGCAGCAGGGAGAGGACAGGGGTTGTGAGAAATGGCTACACCTTC,CASSRERTGVVRNGYTF
-,TRBJ2-3,TRBD2,TRBV11-2,TGTGCCAGCAGCTTAAGGAACCCTAGCGGGAGGGCCAGGACAGATACGCAGTATTTT,CASSLRNPSGRARTDTQYF
few,TRBJ1-2,-,TRBV5-1,TGCGCCAGCAGCCACCTCTATGGAGGGGTGAATGGCTACACCTTC,CASSHLYGGVNGYTF
few,TRBJ2-7,TRBD1,TRBV28,TGTGCCAGCAGCACGTTGGGGACAGGGTCTCCCTACGAGCAGTACTTC,CASSTLGTGSPYEQYF
-,TRBJ1-5,-,TRBV28,TGTGCCAGCAGTTTACTGCCAGGAGGGTTACAGCCCCAGCATTTT,CASSLLPGGLQPQHF
-,TRBJ2-7,TRBD1,TRBV10-3,TGTGCCATCAGTGAGACAACAGGGGGGAGTACGTGGTACGAGCAGTACTTC,CAISETTGGSTWYEQYF
-,TRBJ1-6,TRBD1,TRBV3-1/TRBV3-2,TGTGCCAGCAGCCTATACGGGACAGGTGAGAATTCACCCCTCCACTTT,CASSLYGTGENSPLHF
-,TRBJ2-7,TRBD1,TRBV18,TGTGCCAGCTCACCAAGGCCCGGGACAGGGGGCGACGAGCAGTACTTC,CASSPRPGTGGDEQYF
-,TRBJ2-5,-,TRBV10-3,TGTGCCATCAGGTCCAGGAACCAAGAGACCCAGTACTTC,CAIRSRNQETQYF
-,TRBJ1-1,-,TRBV30,TGTGCCTGGAGTAGAGGGGGGGCCACTGAAGCTTTCTTT,CAWSRGGATEAFF
-,TRBJ2-6,-,TRBV7-8,TGTGCCAGCAGCCTCCCCCCGGTAAACGTCCTGACTTTC,CASSLPPVNVLTF
once,TRBJ1-1,-,TRBV6-5,TGTGCCAGCAGTTACGGGACTCCGAACACTGAAGCTTTCTTT,CASSYGTPNTEAFF
-,TRBJ2-7,-,TRBV10-2,TGCGCCAGCAGACCCGCAGGCGCAGTCTCCTACGAGCAGTACTTC,CASRPAGAVSYEQYF
-,TRBJ2-7,TRBD1,TRBV5-1,TGCGCCAGCAGCTTGCTTCCGGGACAGGGACTATACGAGCAGTACTTC,CASSLLPGQGLYEQYF